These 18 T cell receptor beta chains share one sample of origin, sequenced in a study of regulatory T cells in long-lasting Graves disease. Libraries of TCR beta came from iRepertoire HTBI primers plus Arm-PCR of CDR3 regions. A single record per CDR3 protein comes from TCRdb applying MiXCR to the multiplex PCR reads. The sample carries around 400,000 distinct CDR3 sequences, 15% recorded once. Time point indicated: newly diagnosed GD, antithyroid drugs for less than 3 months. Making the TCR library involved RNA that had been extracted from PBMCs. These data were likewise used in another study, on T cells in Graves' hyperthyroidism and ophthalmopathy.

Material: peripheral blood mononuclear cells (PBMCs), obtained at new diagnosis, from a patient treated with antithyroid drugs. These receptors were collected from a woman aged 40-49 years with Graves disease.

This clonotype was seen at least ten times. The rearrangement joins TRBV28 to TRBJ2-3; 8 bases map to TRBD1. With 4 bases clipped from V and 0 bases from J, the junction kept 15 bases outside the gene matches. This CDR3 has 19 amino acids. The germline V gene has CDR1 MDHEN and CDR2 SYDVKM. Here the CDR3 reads CASSSGGPGGLGSTDTQYF. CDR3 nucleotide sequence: TGTGCCAGCAGTTCAGGGGGCCCAGGAGGCCTAGGAAGCACAGATACGCAGTATTTT. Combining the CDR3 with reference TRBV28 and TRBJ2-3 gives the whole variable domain DVKVTQSSRYLVKRTGEKVFLECVQDMDHENMFWYRQDPGLGLRLIYFSYDVKMKEKGDIPEGYSVSREKKERFSLILESASTNQTSMYLCASSSGGPGGLGSTDTQYFGPGTRLTVL.

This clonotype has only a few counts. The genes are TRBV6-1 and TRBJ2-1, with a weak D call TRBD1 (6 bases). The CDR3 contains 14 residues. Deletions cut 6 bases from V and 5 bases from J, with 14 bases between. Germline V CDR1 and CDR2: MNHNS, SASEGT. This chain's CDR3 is CASSQSRGNNEQFF. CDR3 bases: TGTGCCAGCAGCCAATCCAGGGGAAACAATGAGCAGTTCTTC.

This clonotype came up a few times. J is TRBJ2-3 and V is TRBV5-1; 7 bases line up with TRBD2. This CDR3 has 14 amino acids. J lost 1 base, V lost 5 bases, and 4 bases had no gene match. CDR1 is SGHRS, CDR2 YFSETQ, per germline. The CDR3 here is CASRMGGGTDTQYF. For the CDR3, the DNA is TGCGCCAGCAGAATGGGGGGGGGCACAGATACGCAGTATTTT.

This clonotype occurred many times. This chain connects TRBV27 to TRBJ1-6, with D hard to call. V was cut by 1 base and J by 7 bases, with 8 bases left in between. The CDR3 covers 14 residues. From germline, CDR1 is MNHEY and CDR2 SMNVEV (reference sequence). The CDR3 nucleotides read TGTGCCAGCAGTTTATTGGGTACAAATTCACCCCTCCACTTT. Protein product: CASSLLGTNSPLHF.

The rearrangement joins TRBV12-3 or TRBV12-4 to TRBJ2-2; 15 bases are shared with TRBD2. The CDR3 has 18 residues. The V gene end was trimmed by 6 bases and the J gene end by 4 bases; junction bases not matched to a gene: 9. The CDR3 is CASSPGLAGGPGTGELFF. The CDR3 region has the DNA TGTGCCAGCAGCCCCGGACTAGCGGGAGGGCCGGGCACCGGGGAGCTGTTTTTT.

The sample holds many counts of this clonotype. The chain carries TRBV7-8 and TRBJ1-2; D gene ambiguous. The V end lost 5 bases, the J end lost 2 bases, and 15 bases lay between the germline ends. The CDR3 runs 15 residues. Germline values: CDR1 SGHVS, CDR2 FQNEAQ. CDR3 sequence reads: CASSLEAGTNYGYTF. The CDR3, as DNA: TGTGCCAGCAGCCTGGAGGCGGGAACAAACTATGGCTACACCTTC.

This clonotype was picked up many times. DNA of the CDR3: TGCAGCACCTCTCACGGAGACGAGCAGTACTTC. This translates into CSTSHGDEQYF. The chain uses TRBV29-1 and TRBJ2-7, with no clear D. Germline V gives CDR1 SQVTM, CDR2 ANQGSEA. The CDR3 contains 11 residues. The V end was cut by 8 bases, the J end by 5 bases, with 13 bases between.

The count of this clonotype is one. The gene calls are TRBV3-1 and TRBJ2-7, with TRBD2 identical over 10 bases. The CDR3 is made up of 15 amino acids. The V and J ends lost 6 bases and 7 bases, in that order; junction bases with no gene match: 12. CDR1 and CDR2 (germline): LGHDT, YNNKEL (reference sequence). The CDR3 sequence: CASRLGTSAQGEQYF. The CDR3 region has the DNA TGTGCCAGCAGACTCGGGACTAGCGCCCAGGGGGAGCAGTACTTC.

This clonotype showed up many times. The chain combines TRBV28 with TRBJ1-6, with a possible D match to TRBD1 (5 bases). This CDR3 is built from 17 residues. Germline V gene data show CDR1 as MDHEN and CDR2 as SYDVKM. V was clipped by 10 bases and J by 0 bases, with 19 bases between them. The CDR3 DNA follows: TGTGCCACCCAGCGGGACTCCCAAAGCTCCTATAATTCACCCCTCCACTTT. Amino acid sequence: CATQRDSQSSYNSPLHF.

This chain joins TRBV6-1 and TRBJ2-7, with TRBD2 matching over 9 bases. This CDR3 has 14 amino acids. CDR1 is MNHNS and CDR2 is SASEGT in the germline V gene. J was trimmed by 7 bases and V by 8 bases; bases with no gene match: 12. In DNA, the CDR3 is TGTGCCAGCTGGCGGGGGGGAGCCCCCCTAGAGCAGTACTTC. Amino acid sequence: CASWRGGAPLEQYF.

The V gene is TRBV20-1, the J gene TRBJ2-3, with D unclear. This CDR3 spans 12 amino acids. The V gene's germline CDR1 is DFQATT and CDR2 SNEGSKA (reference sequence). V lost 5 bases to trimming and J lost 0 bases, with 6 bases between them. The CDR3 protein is CSAVTSTDTQYF. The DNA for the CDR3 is TGCAGTGCTGTAACTAGCACAGATACGCAGTATTTT.

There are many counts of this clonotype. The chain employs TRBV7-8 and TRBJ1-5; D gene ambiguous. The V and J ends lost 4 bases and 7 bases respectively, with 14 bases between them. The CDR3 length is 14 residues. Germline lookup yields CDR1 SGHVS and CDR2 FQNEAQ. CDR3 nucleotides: TGTGCCAGCAGCTACCGGGATGACGGACAGCCCCAGCATTTT. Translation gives CASSYRDDGQPQHF.

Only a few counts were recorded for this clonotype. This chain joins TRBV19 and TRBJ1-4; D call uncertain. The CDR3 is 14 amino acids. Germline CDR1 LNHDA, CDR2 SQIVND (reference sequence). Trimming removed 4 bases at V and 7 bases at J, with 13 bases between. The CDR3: CASSRTASGEKLFF. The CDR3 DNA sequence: TGTGCCAGTAGTAGAACTGCCTCGGGTGAAAAACTGTTTTTT.

CDR3 amino acids: CSARDDLATDTQYF. The CDR3 DNA follows: TGCAGTGCTAGAGATGACCTAGCCACAGATACGCAGTATTTT. The V gene is TRBV20-1, the J gene TRBJ2-3, with D perhaps TRBD2 (5 bases). Germline V gives CDR1 DFQATT, CDR2 SNEGSKA (reference sequence). CDR3 length equals 14 residues. The V and J ends lost 0 bases and 2 bases respectively, with 9 bases between them.

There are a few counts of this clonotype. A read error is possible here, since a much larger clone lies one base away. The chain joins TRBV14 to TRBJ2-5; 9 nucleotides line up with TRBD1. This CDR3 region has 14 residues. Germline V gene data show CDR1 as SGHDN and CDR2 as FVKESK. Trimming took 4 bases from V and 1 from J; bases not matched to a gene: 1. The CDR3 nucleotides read TGTGCCAGCAGCCGGGACAGGGTCCAAGAGACCCAGTACTTC. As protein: CASSRDRVQETQYF. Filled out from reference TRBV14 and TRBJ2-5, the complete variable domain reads EAGVTQFPSHSVIEKGQTVTLRCDPISGHDNLYWYRRVMGKEIKFLLHFVKESKQDESGMPNNRFLAERTGGTYSTLKVQPAELEDSGVYFCASSRDRVQETQYFGPGTRLLVL.

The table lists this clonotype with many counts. In DNA form, the CDR3 reads TGTGCCAGCAGCAAAAGACATCGCCTCAATTCACCCCTCCACTTT. This encodes CASSKRHRLNSPLHF. The genes are TRBV7-3 and TRBJ1-6; D unclear. The V and J ends lost 5 bases and 7 bases respectively, with 15 bases between them. Germline V gene lookup returns CDR1 SGHTA and CDR2 FQGTGA. The CDR3 totals 15 residues.

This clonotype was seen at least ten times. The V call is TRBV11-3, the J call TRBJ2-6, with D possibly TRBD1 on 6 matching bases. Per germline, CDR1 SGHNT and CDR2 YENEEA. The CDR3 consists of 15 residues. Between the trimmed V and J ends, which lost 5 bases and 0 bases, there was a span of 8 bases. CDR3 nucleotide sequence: TGTGCCAGCAGCCACAGGGACTCTGGGGCCAACGTCCTGACTTTC. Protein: CASSHRDSGANVLTF.

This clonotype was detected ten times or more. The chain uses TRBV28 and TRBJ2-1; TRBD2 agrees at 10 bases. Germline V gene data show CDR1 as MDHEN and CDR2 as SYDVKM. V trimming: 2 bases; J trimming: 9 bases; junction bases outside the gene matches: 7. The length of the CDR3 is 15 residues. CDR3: CASSLPLAGAGEQFF. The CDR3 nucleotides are TGTGCCAGCAGTTTACCCCTAGCGGGAGCGGGTGAGCAGTTCTTC.